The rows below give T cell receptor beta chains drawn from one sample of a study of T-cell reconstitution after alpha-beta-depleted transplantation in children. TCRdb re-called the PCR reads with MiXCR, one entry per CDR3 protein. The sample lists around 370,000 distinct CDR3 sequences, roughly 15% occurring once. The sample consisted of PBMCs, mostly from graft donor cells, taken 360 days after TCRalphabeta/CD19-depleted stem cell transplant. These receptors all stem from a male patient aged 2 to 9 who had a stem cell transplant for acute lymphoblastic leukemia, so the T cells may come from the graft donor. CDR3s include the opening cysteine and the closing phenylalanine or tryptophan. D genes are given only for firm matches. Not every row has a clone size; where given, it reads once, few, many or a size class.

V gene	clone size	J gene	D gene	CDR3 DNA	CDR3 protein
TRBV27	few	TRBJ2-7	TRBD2	TGTGCCAGCAGTTCCCACCGGGACTACCCGTACGAGCAGTACTTC	CASSSHRDYPYEQYF
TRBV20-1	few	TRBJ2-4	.	TGCAGTGCTAGAGGTGACGGGGCGGCTGTAATGAGGAACATTCAGTACTTC	CSARGDGAAVMRNIQYF
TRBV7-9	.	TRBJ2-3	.	TGTGCCAGCAGCGCCATTGTGGGACTTAGGGGAACAGATACGCAGTATTTT	CASSAIVGLRGTDTQYF
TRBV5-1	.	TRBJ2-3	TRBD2	TGCGCCAGCAGCTTGGGGCGGGAGGCCCGCACAGATACGCAGTATTTT	CASSLGREARTDTQYF
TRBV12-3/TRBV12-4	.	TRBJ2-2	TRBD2	TGTGCCAGCAGTTTTACAGCGGGAGGGACCGGGGAGCTGTTTTTT	CASSFTAGGTGELFF
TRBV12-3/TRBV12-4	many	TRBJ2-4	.	TGTGCCAGCAGTTTAGCGTCAGGAGTACTAGCCAAAAACATTCAGTACTTC	CASSLASGVLAKNIQYF
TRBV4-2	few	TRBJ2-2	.	TGTGCCAGCAGTCCCCCCGCGCCGCACACCGGGGAGCTGTTTTTT	CASSPPAPHTGELFF
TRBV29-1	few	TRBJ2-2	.	TGCAGCGTGGGGGGGCCGTCCGGGGAGCTGTTTTTT	CSVGGPSGELFF
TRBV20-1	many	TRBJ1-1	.	TGCAGTGCTACCCTATCCGGCTTAATTGAAGCTTTCTTT	CSATLSGLIEAFF
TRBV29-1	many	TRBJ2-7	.	TGCAGCGTTGTCAGGACCGTCGACTACGAGCAGTACTTC	CSVVRTVDYEQYF
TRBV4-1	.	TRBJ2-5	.	TGCGCCAGCAGCCAAGATCTGAGGGCGGGTCTCCAAGAGACCCAGTACTTC	CASSQDLRAGLQETQYF
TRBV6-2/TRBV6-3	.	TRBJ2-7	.	TGTGCCAGCAGAATTGTGGCGGGCGAGCAGTACTTC	CASRIVAGEQYF
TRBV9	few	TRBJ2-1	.	TGTGCCAGCAGCGTAGAGGGGTTCGCGGCTAGCGACTACAATGAGCAGTTCTTC	CASSVEGFAASDYNEQFF
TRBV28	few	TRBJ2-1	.	TGTGCCAGCAGTTTAGGGCCGGCCGGTGAGCAGTTCTTC	CASSLGPAGEQFF
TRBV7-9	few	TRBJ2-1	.	TGTGCCAGCAGCCCACGGCCTAGCGCTTTCAATGAGCAGTTCTTC	CASSPRPSAFNEQFF
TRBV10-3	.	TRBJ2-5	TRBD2	TGTGCCATCAGTGAACGGACTAGCGGAACTGAGACCCAGTACTTC	CAISERTSGTETQYF
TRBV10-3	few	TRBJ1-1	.	TGTGCCATCAGTGAGTCTCGAGGTTCTGAAGCTTTCTTT	CAISESRGSEAFF
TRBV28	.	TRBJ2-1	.	TGTGCCAGCAGGCGCAGGGTAGCTGAGCAGTTCTTC	CASRRRVAEQFF
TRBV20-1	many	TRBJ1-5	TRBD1	TGCAGTGCTGCAGGGAGACAGGGGCGCAATCAGCCCCAGCATTTT	CSAAGRQGRNQPQHF
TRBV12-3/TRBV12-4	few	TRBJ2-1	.	TGTGCCAGCAGTTTCCTGCGAGAGGGGAATGAGCAGTTCTTC	CASSFLREGNEQFF
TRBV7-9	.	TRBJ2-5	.	TGTGCCAGCAGCGCCGTCCCGGGACTGTATGCGGAGACCCAGTACTTC	CASSAVPGLYAETQYF
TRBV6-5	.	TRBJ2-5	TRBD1	TGTGCCAGCAGTTACTTACAGGGGCAAGAGACCCAGTACTTC	CASSYLQGQETQYF
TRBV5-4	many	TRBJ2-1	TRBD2	TGTGCCAGCAGCACCCACGCAGCGGGAGGATCCAATGAGCAGTTCTTC	CASSTHAAGGSNEQFF
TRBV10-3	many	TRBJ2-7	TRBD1	TGTGCCATCAGTGAGGGGACAGGTCGCTACGAGCAGTACTTC	CAISEGTGRYEQYF
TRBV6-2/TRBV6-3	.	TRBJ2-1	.	TGTGCCAGCGGGCCTAGCGGAAGGGGGTACAATGAGCAGTTCTTC	CASGPSGRGYNEQFF
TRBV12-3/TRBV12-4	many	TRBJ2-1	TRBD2	TGTGCCAGCAGCTGGGGACTAGCCTACAATGAGCAGTTCTTC	CASSWGLAYNEQFF
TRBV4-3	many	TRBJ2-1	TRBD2	TGCGCCAGCAGCCAAGGAGTCGCCAGCGGGAGCTCCTACAATGAGCAGTTCTTC	CASSQGVASGSSYNEQFF
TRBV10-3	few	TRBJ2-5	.	TGTGCCATCAGTGAAACGGGGACGGAGACCCAGTACTTC	CAISETGTETQYF
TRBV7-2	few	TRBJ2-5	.	TGTGCCAGCAGCCCAGGTTGGCAGACCCAGTACTTC	CASSPGWQTQYF
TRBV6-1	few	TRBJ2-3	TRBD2	TGTGCCAGCAGCAATGGACTAGCGGGAGGGGGCACAGATACGCAGTATTTT	CASSNGLAGGGTDTQYF
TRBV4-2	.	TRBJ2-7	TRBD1	TGTGCCAGTACCCCCGGGACAGGGTTCTACGAGCAGTACTTC	CASTPGTGFYEQYF
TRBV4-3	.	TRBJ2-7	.	TGCGCCAGCAGCCGCCTACTATCGGGCTACGAGCAGTACTTC	CASSRLLSGYEQYF
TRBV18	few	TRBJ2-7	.	TGTGCCAGCTCACCGGAAGGGACCCCCTACGAGCAGTACTTC	CASSPEGTPYEQYF